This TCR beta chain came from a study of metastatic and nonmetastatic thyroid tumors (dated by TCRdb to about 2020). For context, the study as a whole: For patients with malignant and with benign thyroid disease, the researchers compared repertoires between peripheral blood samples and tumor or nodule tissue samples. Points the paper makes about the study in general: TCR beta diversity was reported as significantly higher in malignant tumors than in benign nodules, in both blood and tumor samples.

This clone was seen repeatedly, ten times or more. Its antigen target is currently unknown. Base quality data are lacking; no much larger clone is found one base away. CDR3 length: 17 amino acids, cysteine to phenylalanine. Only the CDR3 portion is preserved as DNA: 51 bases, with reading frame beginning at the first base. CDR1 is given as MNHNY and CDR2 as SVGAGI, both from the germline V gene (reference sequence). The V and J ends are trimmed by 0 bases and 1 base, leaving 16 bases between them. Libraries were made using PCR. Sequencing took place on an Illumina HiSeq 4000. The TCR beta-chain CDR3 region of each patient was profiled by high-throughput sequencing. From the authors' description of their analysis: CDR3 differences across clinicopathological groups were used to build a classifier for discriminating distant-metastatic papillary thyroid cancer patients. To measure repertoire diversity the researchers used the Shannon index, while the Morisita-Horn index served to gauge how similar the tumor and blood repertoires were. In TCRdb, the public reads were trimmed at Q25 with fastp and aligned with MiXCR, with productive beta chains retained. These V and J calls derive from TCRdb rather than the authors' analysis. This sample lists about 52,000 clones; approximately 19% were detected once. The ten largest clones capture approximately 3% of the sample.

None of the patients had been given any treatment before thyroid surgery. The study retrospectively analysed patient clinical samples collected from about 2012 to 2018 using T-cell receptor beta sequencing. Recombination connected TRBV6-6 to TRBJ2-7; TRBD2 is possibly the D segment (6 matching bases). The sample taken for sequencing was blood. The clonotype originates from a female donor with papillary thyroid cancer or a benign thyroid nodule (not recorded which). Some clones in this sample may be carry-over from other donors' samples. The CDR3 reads CASSYSMARDLSYEQYF. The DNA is TGTGCCAGCAGTTACTCGATGGCCAGGGACTTGTCCTACGAGCAGTACTTC.